These 23 T cell receptor beta chains came from one sample sequenced in a study of cytomegalovirus exposure and HLA in healthy donors. Using immunoSEQ multiplex PCR, the repertoire was profiled, and TCRdb retains in-frame clones only, with some absent. Of 150,000 to 200,000 clones listed, about 82% are singletons. The sample taken for sequencing was PBMCs. The source of these receptors is a woman aged 18-29 years in good health and CMV-seronegative.

The gene calls are TRBV6-6 and TRBJ1-5; weak D call: TRBD1 (6 bases). Trimming removed 2 bases from V and 4 bases from J, with 12 bases in between. This CDR3 region has 15 residues. Germline loops: CDR1 MNHNY, CDR2 SVGAGI (reference sequence). The CDR3 sequence: CASSYGGAENQPQHF. The CDR3, as DNA: TGTGCCAGCAGTTACGGGGGGGCGGAAAATCAGCCCCAGCATTTT.

This clone was recorded once. This chain connects TRBV2 to TRBJ2-3; 10 nucleotides line up with TRBD2. Germline values: CDR1 SNHLY, CDR2 FYNNEI. The CDR3 consists of 16 residues. J was trimmed by 3 bases and V by 5 bases; bases with no gene match: 8. DNA of the CDR3: TGTGCCAGCAGTTACCTGAGCGGGGGGGCGACAGATACGCAGTATTTT. This sequence encodes CASSYLSGGATDTQYF.

This clone was counted a single time. The J gene is TRBJ2-7, the V gene TRBV7-2; possibly TRBD2 for D (7 bases). CDR1 and CDR2 from the germline V gene are SGHTA and FQGNSA. V lost 5 bases, J lost 2 bases, and 19 bases lay in between. This CDR3 comprises 16 residues. CDR3 DNA sequence: TGTGCCAGCAGCCCTAGACGCGGGGGCCAGGCCTACGAGCAGTACTTC. Translated, it gives CASSPRRGGQAYEQYF. Combining the CDR3 with reference TRBV7-2 and TRBJ2-7 gives the whole variable domain GAGVSQSPSNKVTEKGKDVELRCDPISGHTALYWYRQSLGQGLEFLIYFQGNSAPDKSGLPSDRFSAERTGGSVSTLTIQRTQQEDSAVYLCASSPRRGGQAYEQYFGPGTRLTVT.

This chain links TRBV7-2 with TRBJ2-1; 14 nucleotides align to TRBD2. CDR3 length: 16 residues. Germline CDR1 reads SGHTA; CDR2 reads FQGNSA. V lost 4 bases, J lost 7 bases, and 6 bases stayed unmatched. The CDR3 region has the DNA TGTGCCAGCAGCTCCCCGGGACTAGCGGGAGTTAATGAGCAGTTCTTC. As protein: CASSSPGLAGVNEQFF.

V usage is TRBV4-1 and J usage is TRBJ1-2; 9 nucleotides line up with TRBD1. V lost 2 bases and J lost 4; bases outside the gene matches: 2. Germline V gives CDR1 MGHRA, CDR2 YSYEKL. CDR3 length equals 14 residues. The CDR3 here is CASSQMGQGYGYTF. CDR3 bases: TGCGCCAGCAGCCAAATGGGACAGGGCTATGGCTACACCTTC.

The chain employs TRBV5-4 and TRBJ2-7; D remains unclear. Germline-derived CDR1 and CDR2 are SGHNT and YYREEE (reference sequence). V was cut by 0 bases and J by 0 bases, with 25 bases left in between. The CDR3 length is 20 residues. In DNA form, the CDR3 reads TGTGCCAGCAGCTTGGACCGTAAGGAAAAAAGGATCTGGGCCTCCTACGAGCAGTACTTC. This sequence encodes CASSLDRKEKRIWASYEQYF.

This chain uses TRBV7-6 with TRBJ1-4; 7 nucleotides agree with TRBD1. Germline trimming cut 3 bases from V and 6 bases from J; bases unmatched to any gene: 7. Germline-derived CDR1 and CDR2 are SGHVS and FNYEAQ. The CDR3 length is 15 residues. The CDR3 DNA reads TGTGCCAGCAGCTTGGGGGACAGAAATTATGAAAAACTGTTTTTT. This codes for CASSLGDRNYEKLFF.

The chain joins TRBV5-1 to TRBJ2-1, with D perhaps TRBD1 (6 bases). CDR1 and CDR2 from the germline V gene are SGHRS and YFSETQ. Trimming removed 3 bases from V and 2 bases from J, with 12 bases in between. The CDR3 length is 15 residues. The CDR3 protein is CASSSTGGPYNEQFF. Written as DNA, the CDR3 is TGCGCCAGCAGCTCGACAGGTGGGCCCTACAATGAGCAGTTCTTC.

On this clone itself: The junction shows a germline mismatch at one end, possibly a read error. The gene calls are TRBV28 and TRBJ2-7; 8 bases align to TRBD2. CDR1 is MDHEN and CDR2 is SYDVKM in the germline V gene. CDR3 length: 12 residues. The CDR3 DNA is TGTGCCAGTGCATGGAGCGGGAGATTCGTAGACTTC. Its protein is CASAWSGRFVDF.

The genes are TRBV19 and TRBJ2-5; D not certain. CDR3 length: 13 residues. The germline CDR1 and CDR2 sequences are LNHDA and SQIVND (reference sequence). Trimming took 3 bases from V and 5 from J, leaving 10 bases between them. The CDR3 reads CASSMSSEETQYF. Here the CDR3 DNA reads TGTGCCAGTAGTATGTCAAGCGAGGAGACCCAGTACTTC.

The chain employs TRBV11-2 and TRBJ2-2, with TRBD2 matching 7 bases. The CDR3 covers 15 residues. After removal of 3 bases from V and 6 bases from J, the junction contained 7 bases not matched to a gene. Germline CDR1 and CDR2: SGHAT and FQNNGV. The CDR3 DNA is TGTGCCAGCAGCTTTGTAGGGACTACCCCCGGGGAGCTGTTTTTT. Its translation is CASSFVGTTPGELFF.

This chain joins TRBV6-1 and TRBJ1-5, with 7 bases identical to TRBD1. The CDR3 sequence is 15 residues long. CDR1 and CDR2 from the germline V gene are MNHNS and SASEGT. V was clipped by 10 bases and J by 0 bases; unmatched bases: 9. CDR3 sequence reads: CATDRVPHSNQPQHF. Here the CDR3 DNA reads TGTGCCACCGACAGGGTGCCACATAGCAATCAGCCCCAGCATTTT.

This clone was detected once. CDR3 protein: CASSSSGGRIQTQYF. DNA for the CDR3: TGTGCCAGCAGTTCGTCCGGGGGGAGGATACAGACCCAGTACTTC. This chain links TRBV6-5 with TRBJ2-5; TRBD2 aligns across 7 bases. V dropped 4 bases and J dropped 6; count of bases not matched to a gene: 11. This CDR3 is built from 15 residues. In germline, CDR1 is MNHEY, CDR2 SVGAGI.

The V gene is TRBV4-1, the J gene TRBJ2-1; the match to TRBD1 covers 7 bases. From germline, CDR1 is MGHRA and CDR2 YSYEKL. This CDR3 region has 14 residues. The J segment lost 0 bases and the V segment lost 8 bases, leaving 4 bases of the junction unmatched. The CDR3 here is CASVRDSSYNEQFF. DNA of the CDR3: TGCGCCAGCGTCCGGGACAGCTCCTACAATGAGCAGTTCTTC.

The CDR3 sequence is CASSQQLRQSYGYTF. The CDR3 DNA sequence: TGTGCCAGCAGCCAACAATTAAGACAGAGTTATGGCTACACCTTC. The chain combines TRBV5-5 with TRBJ1-2; D perhaps matches TRBD1 (5 bases). CDR1 is SGHKS, CDR2 YYEKEE, per germline (reference sequence). V lost 4 bases and J 5 bases, leaving 18 bases between the germline ends. CDR3 length equals 15 residues. Full variable domain (rest looked up from reference TRBV5-5 and TRBJ1-2): DAGVTQSPTHLIKTRGQQVTLRCSPISGHKSVSWYQQVLGQGPQFIFQYYEKEERGRGNFPDRFSARQFPNYSSELNVNALLLGDSALYLCASSQQLRQSYGYTFGSGTRLTVV.

The V gene is TRBV5-6, the J gene TRBJ1-2; no reliable D call. Trimming shortened V by 0 bases and J by 8 bases, and 8 bases separated the two germline ends. Germline V gene lookup returns CDR1 SGHDT and CDR2 YYEEEE. This CDR3 has 12 residues. The CDR3 nucleotides read TGTGCCAGCAGCTTGGGTAAGCGCGGCTACACCTTC. Protein: CASSLGKRGYTF. Variable domain in full (rest from reference TRBV5-6 and TRBJ1-2): DAGVTQSPTHLIKTRGQQVTLRCSPKSGHDTVSWYQQALGQGPQFIFQYYEEEERQRGNFPDRFSGHQFPNYSSELNVNALLLGDSALYLCASSLGKRGYTFGSGTRLTVV.

This clone was recorded only once. The chain joins TRBV21-1 to TRBJ2-7; the table calls TRBD1, which could not be checked here. TRBV21-1 is assigned pseudogene status. This CDR3 is built from 15 residues. The CDR3 DNA sequence: TGTGCCAGCAGCAAAGGGACAGACTGCACCTACGAGCAGTACTTC. It translates to CASSKGTDCTYEQYF.

The rearrangement links TRBV27 to TRBJ2-2, with TRBD2 matching 7 bases. The V and J ends lost 1 base and 3 bases, in that order; junction bases with no gene match: 2. From germline, CDR1 is MNHEY and CDR2 SMNVEV (reference sequence). CDR3 length: 15 amino acids. For the CDR3, the DNA is TGTGCCAGCAGTTTATGGGAGGGGTACACCGGGGAGCTGTTTTTT. Protein: CASSLWEGYTGELFF.

This chain connects TRBV19 to TRBJ2-2; D gene uncertain. V was cut by 7 bases and J by 0 bases, with 15 bases left in between. CDR3 length: 16 residues. Germline lookup yields CDR1 LNHDA and CDR2 SQIVND (reference sequence). This chain's CDR3 is CASNKDTASNTGELFF. The CDR3 region has the DNA TGTGCCAGTAACAAAGACACTGCGTCGAACACCGGGGAGCTGTTTTTT.

V usage is TRBV5-1 and J usage is TRBJ2-3; D is undetermined. Germline V lookup: CDR1 SGHRS, CDR2 YFSETQ. The CDR3 has 13 amino acids. Trimming shortened V by 1 base and J by 2 bases, and 5 bases separated the two germline ends. CDR3 coding DNA: TGCGCCAGCAGCTTGACATACACAGATACGCAGTATTTT. It yields the protein CASSLTYTDTQYF.

The chain carries TRBV11-3 and TRBJ2-7; D unresolved. The CDR3 runs to 12 residues. The germline V gene encodes CDR1 SGHNT and CDR2 YENEEA. Trimming removed 0 bases from V and 6 bases from J, with 6 bases in between. The DNA of the CDR3 is TGTGCCAGCAGCTTAGATCCTAGCGAGCAGTACTTC. Protein: CASSLDPSEQYF. The whole variable domain, filled in from reference TRBV11-3 and TRBJ2-7, reads EAGVVQSPRYKIIEKKQPVAFWCNPISGHNTLYWYLQNLGQGPELLIRYENEEAVDDSQLPKDRFSAERLKGVDSTLKIQPAELGDSAVYLCASSLDPSEQYFGPGTRLTVT.

The rearrangement uses TRBV5-1 and TRBJ1-2; D might be TRBD1 (6 bases). V gave up 5 bases and J gave up 4 bases, with 15 bases separating them. This CDR3 comprises 14 residues. From germline, CDR1 is SGHRS and CDR2 YFSETQ. The CDR3 DNA reads as TGCGCCAGCAGTAAGGGGGATGAGACCTATGGCTACACCTTC. Translated: CASSKGDETYGYTF.

The DNA for the CDR3 is TGTGCCAGTAGTATATCAAGCACTTCATACTATGGCTACACCTTC. Amino acids: CASSISSTSYYGYTF. V usage is TRBV19 and J usage is TRBJ1-2; no clear D. This CDR3 contains 15 residues. The germline V gene encodes CDR1 LNHDA and CDR2 SQIVND (reference sequence). Trimming left V 2 bases short and J 3 bases short, with 13 bases between.